This T cell receptor (beta chain) was obtained from a study of T cell responses to AZD1222 COVID-19 vaccine. Study-wide results and limits: It should be noted that donors were predominantly white British and more often female, and clonal diversity was possibly underestimated.

The method was immunoSEQ multiplex PCR; TCRdb's version includes in-frame clones alone and lacks a portion of them. The sample carries 150,000 to 200,000 clones, less than 95% recorded once. The V segment lost 4 bases and the J segment 2 bases; nucleotides outside the gene matches: 4. This CDR3 has 15 amino acids. Turning to this clone: Its target is not known.

The specimen was peripheral blood, collected 28 days after the second AZD1222 dose. This TCR was recovered from an adult who received the AZD1222 COVID-19 vaccine. The chain uses TRBV23-1 and TRBJ1-3; 8 bases are shared with TRBD1. TRBV23-1 carries the ORF label, with uncertain function. The CDR3 DNA is TGCGCCAGCAGTCCGTCGACAGGGGCTGGAAACACCATATATTTT. The encoded protein is CASSPSTGAGNTIYF.